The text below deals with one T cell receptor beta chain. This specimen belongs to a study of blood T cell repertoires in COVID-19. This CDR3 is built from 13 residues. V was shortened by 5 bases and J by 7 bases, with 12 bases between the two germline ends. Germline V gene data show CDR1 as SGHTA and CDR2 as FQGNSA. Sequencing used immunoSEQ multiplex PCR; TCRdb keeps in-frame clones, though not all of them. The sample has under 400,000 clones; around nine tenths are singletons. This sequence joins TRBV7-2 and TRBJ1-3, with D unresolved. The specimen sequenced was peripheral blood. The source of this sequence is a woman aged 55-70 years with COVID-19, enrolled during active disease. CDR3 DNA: TGTGCCAGCAGCGCAGGCGTACCTAACACCATATATTTT. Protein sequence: CASSAGVPNTIYF.